A selection of T cell receptor beta chains follows, all from one sample in a study of T cell responses to AZD1222 COVID-19 vaccine. This table comes from immunoSEQ multiplex PCR, and its TCRdb copy is limited to in-frame clones, with some not included. This table holds about 99,000 clones, approximately 90% found once. This specimen was peripheral blood, taken on day 0 of AZD1222 vaccination. All receptors derive from an adult in good health. CDR3s leave out the opening cysteine and the closing phenylalanine or tryptophan. Each record gives: V gene, J gene, D gene, CDR3 protein. A D gene is named only where the DNA matches it firmly.

V: TRBV7-9
J: TRBJ1-1
D: NA
CDR3: ASSLGSLVQEAF

V: TRBV7-9
J: TRBJ2-5
D: TRBD1
CDR3: ASSPPDRGRETQY

V: TRBV13
J: TRBJ2-3
D: TRBD2
CDR3: ASSPGLAVITDTQY

V: TRBV6-6
J: TRBJ2-6
D: NA
CDR3: ASSYVASGANVLT

V: TRBV10-3
J: TRBJ2-7
D: TRBD1
CDR3: AISGGTGTDSYEQY

V: TRBV2
J: TRBJ2-1
D: NA
CDR3: ASSVGSDNEQF

V: TRBV6-1
J: TRBJ2-4
D: NA
CDR3: ASGEGGAAKNIQY

V: TRBV6-5
J: TRBJ1-5
D: NA
CDR3: ASRGTNQPQH

V: TRBV30
J: TRBJ1-3
D: NA
CDR3: AWSFTDRLRNTIY

V: TRBV3-1/TRBV3-2
J: TRBJ1-4
D: NA
CDR3: ASSQEGAGFKLF

V: TRBV12-3/TRBV12-4
J: TRBJ2-2
D: NA
CDR3: ASSYLNTGELF

V: TRBV5-4
J: TRBJ1-5
D: NA
CDR3: ASSLGENQPQH

V: TRBV5-8
J: TRBJ1-1
D: NA
CDR3: ASSLSLANTEAF

V: TRBV6-5
J: TRBJ1-1
D: NA
CDR3: ASSPEFRGTEAF

V: TRBV7-3
J: TRBJ1-1
D: TRBD1
CDR3: ASSLKGGATEAF